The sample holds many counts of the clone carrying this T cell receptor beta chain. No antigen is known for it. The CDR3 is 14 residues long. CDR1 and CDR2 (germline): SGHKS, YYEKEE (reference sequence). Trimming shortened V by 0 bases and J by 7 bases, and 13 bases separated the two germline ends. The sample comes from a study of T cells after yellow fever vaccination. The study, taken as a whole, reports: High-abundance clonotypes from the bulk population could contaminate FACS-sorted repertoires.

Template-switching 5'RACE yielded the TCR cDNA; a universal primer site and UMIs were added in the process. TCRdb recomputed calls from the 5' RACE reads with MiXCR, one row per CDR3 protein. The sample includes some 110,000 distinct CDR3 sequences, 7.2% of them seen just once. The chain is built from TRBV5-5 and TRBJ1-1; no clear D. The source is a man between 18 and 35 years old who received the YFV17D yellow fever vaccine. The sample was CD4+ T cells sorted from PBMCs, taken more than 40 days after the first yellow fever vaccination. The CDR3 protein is CASSLASTADEAFF. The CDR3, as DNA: TGTGCCAGCAGCTTGGCCTCAACAGCCGATGAAGCTTTCTTT.